This entry lists 17 T cell receptor beta chains sequenced from one sample in a study of OX40 agonist ivuxolimab in advanced cancers. Data came from immunoSEQ multiplex PCR; TCRdb stores just in-frame clones and leaves some out. The sample lists some 150,000 clones, about 93% seen once, with approximately 0.93% in the top ten. Sequenced here: CD4+ or CD8+ T cells sorted from blood, sampled in a trial of the OX40 agonist ivuxolimab. The receptors were gathered from an adult with an advanced solid tumor such as melanoma, head and neck, liver or kidney cancer.

The chain has TRBV5-8 and TRBJ1-2; tentative D call: TRBD1 (5 bases). The CDR3 extends over 14 amino acids. Deletions cut 4 bases from V and 8 bases from J, with 18 bases between. Germline V gene data show CDR1 as SGHTS and CDR2 as YDEGEE. CDR3 coding DNA: TGTGCCAGCAGCCAAGATACGAGGGGAGAGGGCTACACCTTC. It encodes CASSQDTRGEGYTF.

V usage is TRBV19 and J usage is TRBJ1-2; the match to TRBD1 covers 9 bases. With 9 bases clipped from V and 0 bases from J, the junction kept 5 bases outside the gene matches. CDR3 length: 14 amino acids. Germline lookup yields CDR1 LNHDA and CDR2 SQIVND (reference sequence). CDR3 residues: CASARDRANYGYTF. DNA of the CDR3: TGTGCCAGCGCTCGGGACAGGGCTAACTATGGCTACACCTTC.

The CDR3 is CASSLRDNEQFF. The CDR3 coding sequence is TGTGCCAGCAGCTTACGAGACAATGAGCAGTTCTTC. The rearrangement links TRBV5-4 to TRBJ2-1, with D unresolved. The length of the CDR3 is 12 residues. CDR1 SGHNT and CDR2 YYREEE come from the germline V gene (reference sequence). Trimming took 2 bases from V and 5 from J, leaving 5 bases between them.

This chain uses TRBV28 with TRBJ1-6; D is perhaps TRBD1 (5 bases). The CDR3 spans 16 residues. In germline, CDR1 is MDHEN, CDR2 SYDVKM. V gave up 5 bases and J gave up 5 bases, with 16 bases separating them. CDR3 nucleotides: TGTGCCAGCAGTCCCCTAGGGAAGGGGCATAATTCACCCCTCCACTTT. Translated, it gives CASSPLGKGHNSPLHF.

The V and J genes are TRBV18 and TRBJ1-2, with 7 nucleotides matching TRBD1. This CDR3 has 14 residues. Germline CDR1 is KGHSH and CDR2 is LQKENI. With V trimmed by 3 bases and J by 10 bases, 11 bases remained unmatched. Here the CDR3 reads CASSPSRDRLSYTF. CDR3 nucleotides: TGTGCCAGCTCACCCTCCCGGGACAGACTCTCCTACACCTTC.

V usage is TRBV5-4 and J usage is TRBJ2-2; D not resolved. The germline V and J ends were trimmed by 0 bases and 1 base, with 16 bases remaining between them. The CDR3 is 18 residues long. CDR1 SGHNT and CDR2 YYREEE come from the germline V gene (reference sequence). CDR3: CASSLGPHGLQNTGELFF. As DNA, the CDR3 is TGTGCCAGCAGCTTGGGGCCGCATGGATTACAGAACACCGGGGAGCTGTTTTTT.

The chain couples TRBV2 to TRBJ1-6; no definite D call. This CDR3 comprises 12 residues. V dropped 3 bases and J dropped 12 bases, with 9 bases sitting between them. CDR1 and CDR2 from the germline V gene are SNHLY and FYNNEI. The CDR3 nucleotides read TGTGCCAGCAGTGAGGTGCGGCTACCCCTCCACTTT. It specifies CASSEVRLPLHF.

This chain uses TRBV9 with TRBJ2-7; 8 nucleotides align to TRBD2. CDR3 size: 16 residues. V was pared by 0 bases and J by 5 bases, with 10 bases of the junction left unmatched. Germline loops: CDR1 SGDLS, CDR2 YYNGEE. The CDR3 DNA reads TGTGCCAGCAGCGTAGACCCTAGCGGGCGAGGACACGAGCAGTACTTC. Translating it yields CASSVDPSGRGHEQYF.

The chain has TRBV5-1 and TRBJ1-4, with TRBD1 matching 9 bases. CDR3 length: 15 amino acids. The V gene's germline CDR1 is SGHRS and CDR2 YFSETQ. V lost 4 bases, J lost 8 bases, and 9 bases stayed unmatched. CDR3 residues: CASSTGGTGREKLFF. The CDR3 bases are TGCGCCAGCAGCACCGGCGGGACAGGGAGGGAAAAACTGTTTTTT.

Only a few counts were recorded for this clone. The V gene is TRBV9, the J gene TRBJ1-1; no clear D gene. Between the trimmed V and J ends, which lost 1 base and 4 bases, there was a span of 8 bases. This CDR3 region has 13 residues. CDR1 and CDR2 (germline): SGDLS, YYNGEE. The CDR3 sequence is CASSVISGTEAFF. CDR3 DNA: TGTGCCAGCAGCGTAATTTCCGGCACTGAAGCTTTCTTT.

This clone was seen once. The chain joins TRBV4-1 to TRBJ1-4; unclear D gene. Deletions cut 1 base from V and 0 bases from J, with 9 bases between. CDR1 and CDR2 from the germline V gene are MGHRA and YSYEKL. The CDR3 loop spans 16 amino acids. In DNA, the CDR3 is TGCGCCAGCAGCCAAGGTTCAGATCCAACTAATGAAAAACTGTTTTTT. It codes for CASSQGSDPTNEKLFF.

This sequence joins TRBV19 and TRBJ2-7, with D perhaps matching TRBD2 (7 bases). The CDR3 is 14 amino acids. Looked up from germline, CDR1 is LNHDA and CDR2 is SQIVND (reference sequence). Trimming left V 8 bases short and J 1 base short, with 15 bases between. The CDR3 nucleotides are TGTGCCAGTGGGAAACAGGGAGGGTCCTACGAGCAGTACTTC. This sequence encodes CASGKQGGSYEQYF.

The chain combines TRBV25-1 with TRBJ2-1; 9 nucleotides align to TRBD1. The J segment lost 2 bases and the V segment lost 9 bases, leaving 11 bases of the junction unmatched. Germline V gene sequence: CDR1 MGHDK, CDR2 SYGVNS. This CDR3 has 16 amino acids. The CDR3 DNA sequence: TGTGCCAGTATCGGCCCCACAGGGGGCACCTACAATGAGCAGTTCTTC. It codes for CASIGPTGGTYNEQFF.

The chain couples TRBV27 to TRBJ1-2; unclear D gene. CDR1 MNHEY and CDR2 SMNVEV come from the germline V gene (reference sequence). The CDR3 extends over 14 amino acids. V lost 5 bases to trimming and J lost 1 base, with 11 bases between them. The CDR3 sequence: CASSAADGNYGYTF. The CDR3 DNA follows: TGTGCCAGCAGTGCAGCCGACGGTAACTATGGCTACACCTTC.

The genes are TRBV5-6 and TRBJ2-1; TRBD2 matches at 7 bases. The CDR3 has 16 amino acids. V dropped 2 bases and J dropped 0; count of bases not matched to a gene: 5. Looked up from germline, CDR1 is SGHDT and CDR2 is YYEEEE. The CDR3 DNA sequence: TGTGCCAGCAGCTTAATTCGGGACTACTCCTACAATGAGCAGTTCTTC. It encodes CASSLIRDYSYNEQFF.

This clone was picked up a small number of times. The chain recombines TRBV10-1 with TRBJ1-1; D gene unclear. V shed 4 bases and J shed 0 bases, with 6 bases lying between them. This CDR3 comprises 13 residues. The germline CDR1 and CDR2 sequences are WNHNN and SYGVQD (reference sequence). CDR3 loop: CASSAHLNTEAFF. The CDR3 DNA is TGCGCCAGCAGTGCACATTTGAACACTGAAGCTTTCTTT.

This chain uses TRBV2 with TRBJ2-1; 12 bases agree with TRBD2. Germline values: CDR1 SNHLY, CDR2 FYNNEI. The length of the CDR3 is 17 residues. V shed 1 base and J 2 bases; nucleotides not matched to a gene: 3. The CDR3 DNA reads TGTGCCAGCAGTGAAGACGGACTAGCGGGGACCTACAATGAGCAGTTCTTC. Translation gives CASSEDGLAGTYNEQFF.